This T cell receptor beta chain was retrieved from a study of Graves' ophthalmopathy and Graves' hyperthyroidism listed by TCRdb under 2018. With respect to the entire study: Peripheral blood was collected at initial diagnosis, prior to any treatment. TCR beta repertoire signatures were used to distinguish Graves' ophthalmopathy from Graves' hyperthyroidism and to predict progression to ophthalmopathy. In total, approximately 130 blood samples were TCR-sequenced: roughly 45 ophthalmopathy, about 75 hyperthyroidism and approximately 17 hyperthyroidism-to-ophthalmopathy patients. To explore V-J signatures that distinguish ophthalmopathy from hyperthyroidism, a discovery set of under 110 patients was enrolled, made up of some 41 with ophthalmopathy and under 65 with stable hyperthyroidism. The independent validation cohort included under 20 hyperthyroidism patients plus 17 patients who later progressed from hyperthyroidism to ophthalmopathy. In about six hyperthyroidism patients, the T-cell repertoires found in thyroid tissue were compared with those found in blood. Once sampling was done, hyperthyroidism patients were given methimazole at a starting dose of 30 mg daily, while ophthalmopathy patients were given high-dose intravenous methylprednisolone. The 100 discovery patients were randomly split 7:3 into training and test sets.

The V end loses 5 bases and the J end loses 1 base, and a stretch of 8 bases separates them. The germline V gene encodes CDR1 SGHTA and CDR2 FQGTGA. Measured from the cysteine to the phenylalanine, the CDR3 is 13 residues long. Only the CDR3 DNA stays, 39 bases, in frame from base 1. What the research found in general, with its limitations: Among expanded thyroid clonotypes with frequency above 0.001, most also showed up in blood, which suggests that blood repertoires may reflect the thyroid immune response. In cross-validation, the 13-signature model distinguished ophthalmopathy from stable hyperthyroidism with 87.88% sensitivity and approximately 81% specificity, while in the test set the corresponding values were 80% and 75%. In validation, the model predicted ophthalmopathy progression with 55% to 71% sensitivity and roughly 72% specificity; 12 predicted patients were CT-confirmed with GO in a median of around 6.5 months. No statistical method was used to set the sample size in advance, and the investigators knew which group each participant was assigned to.

Ophthalmopathy patients had moderately to severely active disease, Clinical Activity Score of at least 3, NOSPECS grade of at least 4, and disease duration under 3 months. Patients with other autoimmune diseases, uncontrolled infections, pregnancy or lactation were excluded from the study. Diagnosis was based on clinical symptoms, serum thyroxine, TRAb, thyroid ultrasound and orbital computed tomography. PBMCs were isolated from 7.5 to 10 ml of fresh peripheral blood by Ficoll-Paque density gradient centrifugation. Total RNA was extracted using Trizol reagent, and RNA quality was checked on an Agilent 2100 Bioanalyzer. This clonotype occurred many times. Which antigen it targets is not known. No quality values exist for individual bases; no much larger clone is one base distant. For repertoire sequencing, the TCR beta CDR3 regions were amplified from RNA transcripts. The first round was an RT-PCR using HTBI primers with the Qiagen OneStep RT-PCR kit, and this first round was followed by a second-round multiplex PCR, then size selection and purification. Libraries were sequenced paired-end with 100 bp reads on an Illumina HiSeq2000. For the original study's pipeline: SOAPnuke was used to process the reads, removing any read that contained adapters or uncalled bases, had a mean Phred below 15, or lacked an exact match to the constant primer or identifier. High-quality paired reads were merged with COPE v1.2.5. Unique nucleotide sequences were defined as clonotypes and aligned to IMGT TRB V, D and J references using MiTCR v1.1. The analysis was limited to V-J combinations with a frequency above 0.0001, which together covered just over 98% of the repertoires. For each V-J combination, a TCR clonal expansion and chaos score was defined as F50 clonal expansion divided by the chaos observed in the TCRdist matrix. Welch's t-statistics and random forest were used to reduce the features to about 14 V-J combinations, which were then used as input to a naive Bayes classifier. Thyroid-blood repertoire similarity was quantified with the Morisita-Horn index. TCRdb reprocessed the public reads (quality trimming at Q25 with fastp, clone calling with MiXCR) and kept in-frame beta chains. Entries are consolidated by CDR3 protein sequence, retaining the most common genes and DNA. The V and J calls come from TCRdb's annotation, not from the publication. The table for this sample lists fewer than 250,000 distinct CDR3 sequences; around 28% of them were counted only once. Approximately 9.1% of the sample lies in the top ten.

The V and J genes are TRBV7-3 and TRBJ1-1; the D gene cannot be resolved reliably. The source material was peripheral blood. The clonotype comes from a man over 45 with Graves' ophthalmopathy. Donor details come from another sample of the same person, matched by shared clones. The CDR3 here reads CASSERTNTEAFF. The DNA reads TGTGCCAGCAGCGAAAGAACGAACACTGAAGCTTTCTTT.